This T cell receptor (beta chain) is from a study of blood T cell repertoires in COVID-19. Original processing methods: How many nucleated cells were present was estimated from reference gene primer amplification. Only in-frame clones appear in the TCRdb table, and some are missing; sequencing was by immunoSEQ multiplex PCR. From that table come the V and J calls and clone size; the DNA was used to work out D and trimming. The sample carries hundreds of thousands of clones, 75% to 90% recorded once. This CDR3 has 15 residues. V was pared by 5 bases and J by 3 bases, with 16 bases between. Per the germline V gene, CDR1 is LGHNT and CDR2 is FRNRAP.

This sequence originates from a human donor in a cohort sampled during active COVID-19. The V gene is TRBV12-5, the J gene TRBJ2-5; TRBD1 is a possible D gene (7 bases). Sequenced input: peripheral blood. CDR3 loop: CASGPRDRLEETQYF. The CDR3 region has the DNA TGTGCTAGTGGTCCGCGGGACAGACTAGAAGAGACCCAGTACTTC.